This T cell receptor beta chain was identified during a study of Graves' ophthalmopathy and Graves' hyperthyroidism. Turning to the study itself: The blood sample was drawn at first diagnosis and before any treatment.

A word on this clonotype: Its antigen is unknown.

V lost 6 bases to trimming and J lost 3 bases, with 18 bases between them. This CDR3 spans 15 amino acids. Germline V gene lookup returns CDR1 SNHLY and CDR2 FYNNEI. Amplification targeted the TCR beta CDR3 regions, with RNA transcripts as the source material. After a first-round RT-PCR with HTBI primers, a second-round multiplex PCR was run. From the multiplex PCR reads, TCRdb called clonotypes with MiXCR, one entry per CDR3 protein. The sample lists about 210,000 distinct CDR3 sequences, less than 30% occurring once. Study-wide points: Most expanded thyroid clonotypes above 0.001 frequency also appeared in blood.

The sequence came from a man between 45 and 60 years old with Graves' ophthalmopathy. The chain combines TRBV2 with TRBJ2-7, with no clear D. Sequencing was carried out using peripheral blood. CDR3 amino acids: CASSRSSDQFYEQYF. The CDR3 nucleotides read TGTGCCAGCAGCCGCAGTTCCGACCAATTCTACGAGCAGTACTTC.